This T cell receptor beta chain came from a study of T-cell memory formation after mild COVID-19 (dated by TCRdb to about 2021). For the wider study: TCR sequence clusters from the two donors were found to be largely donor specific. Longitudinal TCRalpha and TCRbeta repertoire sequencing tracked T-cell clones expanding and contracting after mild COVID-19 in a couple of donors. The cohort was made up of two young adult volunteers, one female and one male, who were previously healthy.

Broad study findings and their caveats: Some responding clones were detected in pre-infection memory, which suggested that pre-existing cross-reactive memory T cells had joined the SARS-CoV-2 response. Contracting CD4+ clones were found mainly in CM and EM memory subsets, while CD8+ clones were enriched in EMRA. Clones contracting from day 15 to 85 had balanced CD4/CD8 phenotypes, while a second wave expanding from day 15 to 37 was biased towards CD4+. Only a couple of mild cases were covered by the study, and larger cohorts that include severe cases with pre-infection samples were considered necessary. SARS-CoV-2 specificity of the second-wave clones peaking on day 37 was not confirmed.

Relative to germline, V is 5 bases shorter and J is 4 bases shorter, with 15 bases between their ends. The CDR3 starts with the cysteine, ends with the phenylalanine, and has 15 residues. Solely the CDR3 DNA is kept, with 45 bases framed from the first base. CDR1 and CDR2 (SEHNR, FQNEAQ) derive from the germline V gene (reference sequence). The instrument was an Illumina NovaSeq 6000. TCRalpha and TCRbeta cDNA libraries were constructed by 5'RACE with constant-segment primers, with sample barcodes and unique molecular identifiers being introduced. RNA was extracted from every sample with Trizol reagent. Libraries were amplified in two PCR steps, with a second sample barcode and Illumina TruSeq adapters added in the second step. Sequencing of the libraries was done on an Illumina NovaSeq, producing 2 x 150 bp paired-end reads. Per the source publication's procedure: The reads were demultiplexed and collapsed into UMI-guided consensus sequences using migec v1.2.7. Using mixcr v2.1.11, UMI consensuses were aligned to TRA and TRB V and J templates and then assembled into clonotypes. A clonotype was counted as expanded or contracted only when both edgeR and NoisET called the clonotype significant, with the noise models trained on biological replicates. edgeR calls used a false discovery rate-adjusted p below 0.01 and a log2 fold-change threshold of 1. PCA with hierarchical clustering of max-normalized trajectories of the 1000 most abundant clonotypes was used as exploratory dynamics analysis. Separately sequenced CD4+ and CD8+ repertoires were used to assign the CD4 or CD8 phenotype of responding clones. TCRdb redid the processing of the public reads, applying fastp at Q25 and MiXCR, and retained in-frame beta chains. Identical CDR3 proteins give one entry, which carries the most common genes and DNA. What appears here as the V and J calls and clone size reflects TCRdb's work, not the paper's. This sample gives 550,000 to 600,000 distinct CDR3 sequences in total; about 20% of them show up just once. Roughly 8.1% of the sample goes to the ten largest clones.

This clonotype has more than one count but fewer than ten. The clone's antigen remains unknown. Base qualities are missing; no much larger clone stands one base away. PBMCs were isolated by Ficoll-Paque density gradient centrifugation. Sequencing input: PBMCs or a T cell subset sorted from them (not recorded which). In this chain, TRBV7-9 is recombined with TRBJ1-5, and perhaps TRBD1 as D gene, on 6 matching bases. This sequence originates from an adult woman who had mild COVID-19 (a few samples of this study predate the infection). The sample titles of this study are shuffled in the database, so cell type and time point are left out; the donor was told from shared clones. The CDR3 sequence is CASSPPGGSNQPQHF. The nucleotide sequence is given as TGTGCCAGCAGCCCCCCTGGGGGCTCAAATCAGCCCCAGCATTTT.